Listed here are 27 T cell receptor beta chains from one sample, sequenced in a study of shared clonotypes between healthy human individuals. CD45RO-negative, CCR7-selected cells formed the naive CD8 fraction, which excluded terminally differentiated effector memory CD45RA+ cells. Only in-frame clones appear in the TCRdb table, and some are missing; sequencing was by immunoSEQ multiplex PCR. Found here are around 2,000,000 clones, around 93% of them singletons; the top ten hold 1.5% to 2%. Material: naive CD8+ T cells from PBMCs. These receptors came from a man aged 18 to 29 in good health. Some clones in this sample may be carry-over from other donors' samples.

The chain recombines TRBV27 with TRBJ2-6; 10 bases line up with TRBD1. Per germline, CDR1 MNHEY and CDR2 SMNVEV (reference sequence). The CDR3 covers 18 residues. Trimming at V came to 6 bases and at J to 4 bases, leaving 12 bases not matched to a gene. The CDR3 bases are TGTGCCAGCAGGGTCCGGGACAGGGGCTTAGGGGGGGCCAACGTCCTGACTTTC. Protein: CASRVRDRGLGGANVLTF.

The rearrangement uses TRBV5-6 and TRBJ2-1; maybe TRBD1 (5 bases). V was clipped by 0 bases and J by 1 base, with 8 bases between them. The germline gives CDR1 SGHDT, CDR2 YYEEEE. CDR3 length: 15 amino acids. The CDR3 coding sequence is TGTGCCAGCAGCTTGGTTGCAGGGTCCTACAATGAGCAGTTCTTC. It translates to CASSLVAGSYNEQFF.

The chain couples TRBV5-6 to TRBJ1-1; D gene unclear. Germline values: CDR1 SGHDT, CDR2 YYEEEE. The CDR3 extends over 14 amino acids. The V end was cut by 4 bases, the J end by 5 bases, with 15 bases between. The CDR3 bases are TGTGCCAGCAGCACCTACCGGGGTTGGACTGAAGCTTTCTTT. Its translation is CASSTYRGWTEAFF.

V and J are TRBV5-1 and TRBJ1-1; D unresolved. The CDR3 covers 15 residues. In germline, CDR1 is SGHRS, CDR2 YFSETQ. Between the trimmed V and J ends, which lost 0 bases and 0 bases, there was a span of 9 bases. The CDR3 spells CASSLVVSLNTEAFF. DNA for the CDR3: TGCGCCAGCAGCTTGGTTGTCAGTTTGAACACTGAAGCTTTCTTT.

There are a few counts of this clone. The gene calls are TRBV4-1 and TRBJ1-1; weak D call: TRBD1 (6 bases). Germline assignment: CDR1 MGHRA and CDR2 YSYEKL. The V and J ends lost 5 bases and 1 base respectively, with 11 bases between them. The CDR3 runs to 14 residues. CDR3 sequence reads: CASSERQANTEAFF. The CDR3 DNA reads as TGCGCCAGCAGCGAGAGACAGGCGAACACTGAAGCTTTCTTT.

As regards this clone: The identical CDR3 is also encoded by other nucleotide sequences in the sample. The CDR3: CASSIRRGTYNEQFF. As DNA, the CDR3 is TGTGCCAGTAGTATCCGCCGGGGCACGTACAATGAGCAGTTCTTC. The V and J genes are TRBV19 and TRBJ2-1, with D perhaps assigned TRBD1 or TRBD2 (5 bases each). With 3 bases removed from V and 4 bases from J, the gap between germline ends came to 13 bases. The CDR3 extends over 15 amino acids. Per the germline V gene, CDR1 is LNHDA and CDR2 is SQIVND (reference sequence).

The chain links TRBV10-3 to TRBJ2-1; no firm D call. There are 15 residues in the CDR3. Deletions cut 3 bases from V and 0 bases from J, with 9 bases between. Germline values: CDR1 ENHRY, CDR2 SYGVKD. CDR3 DNA sequence: TGTGCCATCAGTGAAGCCGCGAGCTCCTACAATGAGCAGTTCTTC. It is translated as CAISEAASSYNEQFF.

This clone was counted a single time. V usage is TRBV10-2 and J usage is TRBJ2-2; D is possibly TRBD1 (6 bases). The V and J ends lost 2 bases and 0 bases respectively, with 7 bases between them. The V gene's germline CDR1 is WSHSY and CDR2 SAAADI. This CDR3 is built from 15 residues. In DNA, the CDR3 is TGCGCCAGCAGTGAGGGGACATCGAACACCGGGGAGCTGTTTTTT. As protein: CASSEGTSNTGELFF.

The chain has TRBV7-3 and TRBJ2-4; TRBD2 might be the D (5 bases). V lost 2 bases and J 0 bases, leaving 8 bases between the germline ends. The germline V gene encodes CDR1 SGHTA and CDR2 FQGTGA. The CDR3 has 15 amino acids. The CDR3 sequence: CASSLGRGAKNIQYF. Here the CDR3 DNA reads TGTGCCAGCAGCTTAGGACGGGGAGCCAAAAACATTCAGTACTTC.

The chain is built from TRBV5-6 and TRBJ2-2; 10 positions match TRBD1. Looked up from germline, CDR1 is SGHDT and CDR2 is YYEEEE. The CDR3 length is 18 residues. V was clipped by 3 bases and J by 10 bases; unmatched bases: 18. CDR3 nucleotide sequence: TGTGCCAGCAGCTCGGGACAGGGGATCACCCCCGGCCGAACGGAGCTGTTTTTT. Residues: CASSSGQGITPGRTELFF.

This sequence joins TRBV4-1 and TRBJ2-5; either TRBD1 or TRBD2 may supply D (7 bases each). The CDR3 is 13 residues long. Trimming took 5 bases from V and 5 from J, leaving 12 bases between them. The germline V gene has CDR1 MGHRA and CDR2 YSYEKL. CDR3 coding DNA: TGCGCCAGCAGCGCCAGGGGGGGGGAGACCCAGTACTTC. Translated, it gives CASSARGGETQYF.

This clone was recorded only once. The rearrangement joins TRBV11-3 to TRBJ1-2; D remains unclear. V lost 4 bases to trimming and J lost 8 bases, with 20 bases between them. Germline-derived CDR1 and CDR2 are SGHNT and YENEEA. This CDR3 contains 15 residues. The chain's CDR3 is CASSSSLANGGGYTF. The CDR3 DNA is TGTGCCAGCAGCTCCTCGCTGGCCAACGGAGGAGGCTACACCTTC. The full variable domain, rest sourced from reference TRBV11-3 and TRBJ1-2, is EAGVVQSPRYKIIEKKQPVAFWCNPISGHNTLYWYLQNLGQGPELLIRYENEEAVDDSQLPKDRFSAERLKGVDSTLKIQPAELGDSAVYLCASSSSLANGGGYTFGSGTRLTVV.

The chain couples TRBV4-1 to TRBJ2-1; D is uncertain. Germline V gene data show CDR1 as MGHRA and CDR2 as YSYEKL. The CDR3 contains 15 residues. Trimming removed 4 bases at V and 4 bases at J, with 14 bases between. CDR3 region: CASSPAASGYNEQFF. DNA for the CDR3: TGCGCCAGCAGCCCCGCGGCTTCAGGTTACAATGAGCAGTTCTTC.

The rearrangement links TRBV27 to TRBJ2-1; D possibly corresponds to TRBD1 (5 bases). V was shortened by 5 bases and J by 6 bases, with 20 bases between the two germline ends. This CDR3 spans 16 amino acids. Looked up from germline, CDR1 is MNHEY and CDR2 is SMNVEV (reference sequence). The DNA of the CDR3 is TGTGCCAGCAGTCCACCGACAGCGTTCCTGGTCAATGAGCAGTTCTTC. Its protein product is CASSPPTAFLVNEQFF.

The chain employs TRBV5-1 and TRBJ2-5; D is unresolved. CDR3 length: 13 amino acids. From germline, CDR1 is SGHRS and CDR2 YFSETQ. Trimming left V 4 bases short and J 3 bases short, with 10 bases between. The CDR3 here is CASSPRPEETQYF. CDR3 coding DNA: TGCGCCAGCAGCCCCCGTCCCGAAGAGACCCAGTACTTC.

In its sample, this clone was seen once. The CDR3 nucleotides read TGCGCCAGCAGCCAAGAGGGGTACATCGGCGGGAGGGCCGACAATGAGCAGTTCTTC. This gives the protein CASSQEGYIGGRADNEQFF. This chain links TRBV4-3 with TRBJ2-1; 9 nucleotides match TRBD2. The CDR3 sequence is 19 residues long. V lost 0 bases to trimming and J lost 5 bases; unmatched junction nucleotides: 14. Germline V lookup: CDR1 LGHNA, CDR2 YSLEER.

This clone was detected once. The V and J genes are TRBV7-9 and TRBJ2-7; TRBD1 is a possible D gene (5 bases). This CDR3 contains 15 residues. Germline CDR1 reads SEHNR; CDR2 reads FQNEAQ (reference sequence). Trimming took 5 bases from V and 3 from J, leaving 17 bases between them. CDR3 sequence reads: CASSLTPDRDYEQYF. In nucleotides, the CDR3 is TGTGCCAGCAGCCTTACTCCCGACAGAGACTACGAGCAGTACTTC.

J is TRBJ2-7 and V is TRBV5-1; D could derive from TRBD1 or TRBD2 (5 bases each). Trimming left V 4 bases short and J 3 bases short, with 20 bases between. Germline V gene lookup returns CDR1 SGHRS and CDR2 YFSETQ. This CDR3 region has 16 residues. The CDR3 DNA reads TGCGCCAGCAGCCCGACGGCCGGGACGGCAATCTACGAGCAGTACTTC. It specifies CASSPTAGTAIYEQYF.

This sequence joins TRBV5-5 and TRBJ2-7; D may match TRBD1 or TRBD2 (6 bases each). The length of the CDR3 is 16 residues. Trimming removed 4 bases from V and 1 base from J, with 18 bases in between. CDR1 SGHKS and CDR2 YYEKEE come from the germline V gene (reference sequence). CDR3 DNA: TGTGCCAGCAGCCCGTATCCGGGGGCGTCATCCTACGAGCAGTACTTC. Protein sequence: CASSPYPGASSYEQYF.

The CDR3 nucleotides are TGTGCCAGCAGCCTATTCTTCGGCTACGAGCAGTACTTC. Encoded protein: CASSLFFGYEQYF. The J gene is TRBJ2-7, the V gene TRBV11-3; no clear D gene. Between the trimmed V and J ends, which lost 5 bases and 3 bases, there was a span of 11 bases. CDR3 size: 13 residues. Germline V CDR1 and CDR2: SGHNT, YENEEA. Variable domain in full (rest from reference TRBV11-3 and TRBJ2-7): EAGVVQSPRYKIIEKKQPVAFWCNPISGHNTLYWYLQNLGQGPELLIRYENEEAVDDSQLPKDRFSAERLKGVDSTLKIQPAELGDSAVYLCASSLFFGYEQYFGPGTRLTVT.

This rearrangement joins TRBV7-9 to TRBJ2-5; 9 bases align to TRBD1. CDR1 and CDR2 (germline): SEHNR, FQNEAQ (reference sequence). Trimming took 8 bases from V and 6 from J; bases not matched to a gene: 10. The CDR3 contains 14 residues. CDR3 nucleotide sequence: TGTGCCAGCGGGCCGGGACAGGGTCGAAAGACCCAGTACTTC. As protein: CASGPGQGRKTQYF. The full variable domain, in which reference TRBV7-9 and TRBJ2-5 provide the parts outside the CDR3, is DTGVSQNPRHKITKRGQNVTFRCDPISEHNRLYWYRQTLGQGPEFLTYFQNEAQLEKSRLLSDRFSAERPKGSFSTLEIQRTEQGDSAMYLCASGPGQGRKTQYFGPGTRLLVL.

The chain has TRBV15 and TRBJ1-1, with 7 bases matching TRBD1. Losses at the gene ends were 5 bases for V and 7 bases for J; bases not matched to a gene: 16. This CDR3 has 16 amino acids. CDR1 and CDR2 (germline): LNHNV, YYDKDF (reference sequence). The CDR3 reads CATSPGTENLGGEAFF. The CDR3 DNA reads as TGTGCCACCAGCCCAGGGACAGAAAACCTTGGAGGTGAAGCTTTCTTT.

The chain combines TRBV5-1 with TRBJ2-1, with 8 nucleotides matching TRBD1. This CDR3 is built from 16 residues. CDR1 is SGHRS and CDR2 is YFSETQ in the germline V gene. After removal of 4 bases from V and 2 bases from J, the junction contained 8 bases not matched to a gene. The CDR3 is CASSRVGTGTYNEQFF. In nucleotides, the CDR3 is TGCGCCAGCAGCCGGGTGGGGACAGGAACCTACAATGAGCAGTTCTTC.

This chain joins TRBV7-9 and TRBJ2-7; 10 nucleotides align to TRBD2. V trimming: 7 bases; J trimming: 4 bases; junction bases outside the gene matches: 13. This CDR3 comprises 16 residues. Germline assignment: CDR1 SEHNR and CDR2 FQNEAQ (reference sequence). The CDR3 here is CASMPTLAGEGYEQYF. DNA of the CDR3: TGTGCCAGCATGCCGACCCTAGCGGGAGAGGGTTACGAGCAGTACTTC.

The chain combines TRBV27 with TRBJ2-1, with D uncertain. This CDR3 is 11 amino acids long. From germline, CDR1 is MNHEY and CDR2 SMNVEV (reference sequence). V lost 10 bases and J lost 8, with 12 bases in between. The CDR3 region is CATRKGDEQFF. The CDR3 DNA reads as TGTGCCACCCGAAAGGGCGATGAGCAGTTCTTC.

The CDR3 is CASSSGPRIDEQYF. DNA for the CDR3: TGTGCCAGCTCATCGGGGCCAAGGATCGACGAGCAGTACTTC. This rearrangement joins TRBV18 to TRBJ2-7; D may match TRBD1 or TRBD2 (5 bases each). Trimming took off 5 bases at V and 5 bases at J, with 16 bases between the two ends. The CDR3 has 14 amino acids. Germline V gene data show CDR1 as KGHSH and CDR2 as LQKENI.

The chain links TRBV27 to TRBJ2-2; D is uncertain. Trimming removed 5 bases at V and 7 bases at J, with 17 bases between. The CDR3 covers 15 residues. Germline loops: CDR1 MNHEY, CDR2 SMNVEV (reference sequence). The CDR3 coding sequence is TGTGCCAGCAGTGGGTACATTAACGACGGCGGGGAGCTGTTTTTT. Protein: CASSGYINDGGELFF.